This TCR beta chain came from a study of cytomegalovirus exposure and HLA in healthy donors. The PCR had 60 Vbeta and 13 Jbeta primers. The assay was immunoSEQ multiplex PCR, and TCRdb's table has in-frame clones only and misses some. The sample lists around 99,000 clones, 70% to 80% occurring once. The CDR3 is 18 residues long. The V gene end was trimmed by 4 bases and the J gene end by 0 bases; junction bases not matched to a gene: 12. The germline V gene has CDR1 SEHNR and CDR2 FQNEAQ (reference sequence). V usage is TRBV7-9 and J usage is TRBJ2-1; the match to TRBD2 covers 7 bases. What was sequenced was PBMCs. This receptor was identified in a middle-aged man in good health and CMV-seronegative. The CDR3 sequence: CASSSRVNAGDSYNEQFF. For the CDR3, the DNA is TGTGCCAGCAGCTCACGAGTTAACGCGGGAGACTCCTACAATGAGCAGTTCTTC. The complete variable domain, with remaining parts taken from reference TRBV7-9 and TRBJ2-1, reads DTGVSQNPRHKITKRGQNVTFRCDPISEHNRLYWYRQTLGQGPEFLTYFQNEAQLEKSRLLSDRFSAERPKGSFSTLEIQRTEQGDSAMYLCASSSRVNAGDSYNEQFFGPGTRLTVL.